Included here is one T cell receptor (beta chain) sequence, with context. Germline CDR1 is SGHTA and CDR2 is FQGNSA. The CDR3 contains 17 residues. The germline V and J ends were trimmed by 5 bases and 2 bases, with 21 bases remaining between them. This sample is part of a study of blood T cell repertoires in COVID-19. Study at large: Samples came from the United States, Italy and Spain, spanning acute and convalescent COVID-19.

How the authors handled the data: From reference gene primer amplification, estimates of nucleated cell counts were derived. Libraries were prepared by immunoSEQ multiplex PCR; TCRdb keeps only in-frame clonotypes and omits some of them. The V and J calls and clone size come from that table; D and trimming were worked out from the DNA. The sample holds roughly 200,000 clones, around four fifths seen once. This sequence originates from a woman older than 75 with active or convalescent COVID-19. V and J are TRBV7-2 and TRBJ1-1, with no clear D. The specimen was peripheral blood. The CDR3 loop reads CASSARWAIRENTEAFF. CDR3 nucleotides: TGTGCCAGCAGCGCCCGCTGGGCGATAAGAGAAAACACTGAAGCTTTCTTT.